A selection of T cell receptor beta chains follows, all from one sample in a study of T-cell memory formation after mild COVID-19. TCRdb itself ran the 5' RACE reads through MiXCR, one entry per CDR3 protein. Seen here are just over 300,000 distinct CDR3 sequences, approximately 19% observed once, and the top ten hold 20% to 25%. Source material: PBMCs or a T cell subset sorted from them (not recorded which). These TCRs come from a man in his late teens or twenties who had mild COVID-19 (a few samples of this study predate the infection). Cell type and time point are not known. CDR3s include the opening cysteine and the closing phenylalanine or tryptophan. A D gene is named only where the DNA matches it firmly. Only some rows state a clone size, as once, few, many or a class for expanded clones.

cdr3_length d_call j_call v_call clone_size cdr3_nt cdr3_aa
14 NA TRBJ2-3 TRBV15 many TGTGCCACCAGCAGACACCGAGCGACAGATACGCAGTATTTT CATSRHRATDTQYF
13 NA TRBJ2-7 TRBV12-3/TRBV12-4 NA TGTGCCAGCCGCACCTTCACCTCCTACGAGCAGTACTTC CASRTFTSYEQYF
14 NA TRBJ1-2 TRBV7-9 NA TGTGCCAGCAGCCCGACCACAGGAGGCTATGGCTACACCTTC CASSPTTGGYGYTF
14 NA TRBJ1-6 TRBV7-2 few TGTGCCAGCAGCTTAGCGCACGGGTTTTCACCCCTCCACTTT CASSLAHGFSPLHF
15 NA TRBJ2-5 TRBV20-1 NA TGCAGTGCTAAGGATTCCGGGGCACTGGGGAAGACCCAGTACTTC CSAKDSGALGKTQYF
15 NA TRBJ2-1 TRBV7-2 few TGTGCCAGCAGCTTAGAGGGAGTCTGGAGTCTTGAGCAGTTCTTC CASSLEGVWSLEQFF
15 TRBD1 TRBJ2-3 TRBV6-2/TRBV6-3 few TGTGCCATTACTAACCGGGACAGGAGCACAGATACGCAGTATTTT CAITNRDRSTDTQYF
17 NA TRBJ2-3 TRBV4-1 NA TGCGCCAGCAGCCAAGAAGGTGGGACGTTAAGCACAGATACGCAGTATTTT CASSQEGGTLSTDTQYF
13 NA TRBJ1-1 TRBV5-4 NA TGTGCCAGCAGCCTATCACCGGATACTGAAGCTTTCTTT CASSLSPDTEAFF
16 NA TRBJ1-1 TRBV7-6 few TGTGCCAGCAGCTTAGGGTCAGGGACGGGGAACACTGAAGCTTTCTTT CASSLGSGTGNTEAFF
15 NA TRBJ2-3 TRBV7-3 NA TGTGCCAGCAGCTTAACGGCGGCCGCACGGGATACGCAGTATTTT CASSLTAAARDTQYF
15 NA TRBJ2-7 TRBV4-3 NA TGCGCCAGCAGCCCTGGACCCTTTGGTGCCTACGAGCAGTACTTC CASSPGPFGAYEQYF
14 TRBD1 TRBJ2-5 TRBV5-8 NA TGTGCCAGCAGCTGGGGGACAGTTAGTGAGACCCAGTACTTC CASSWGTVSETQYF
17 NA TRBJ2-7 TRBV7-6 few TGTGCCAGCAGCGGGTCCTCATACGGGACACGGCGCGCCGAGCAGTACTTC CASSGSSYGTRRAEQYF
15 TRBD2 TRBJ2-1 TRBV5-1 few TGCGCCAGCAGCGCCCGCGGGGGGGGCTACAATGAGCAGTTCTTC CASSARGGGYNEQFF
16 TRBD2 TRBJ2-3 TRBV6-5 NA TGTGCCAGCAGTTACTCAAGCGGGGGCCTCACAGATACGCAGTATTTT CASSYSSGGLTDTQYF
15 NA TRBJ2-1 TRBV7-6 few TGTGCCAGCAGCTTACCTGACCTACTGGGCGATGAGCAGTTCTTC CASSLPDLLGDEQFF
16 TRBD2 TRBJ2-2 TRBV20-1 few TGCAGTGCTAGAAAGTGGCGGGGGGGAAACACCGGGGAGCTGTTTTTT CSARKWRGGNTGELFF
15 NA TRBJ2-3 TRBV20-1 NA TGCAGTGCTCCTGCTAGAGGGGCCCGGGCAGATACGCAGTATTTT CSAPARGARADTQYF
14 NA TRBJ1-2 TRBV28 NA TGTGCCAGCAACGAGGGGCCCCTCTCCGATGGCTACACCTTC CASNEGPLSDGYTF
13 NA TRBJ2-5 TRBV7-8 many TGTGCCAGCAGCCTCAGGGACACAAAGACCCAGTACTTC CASSLRDTKTQYF
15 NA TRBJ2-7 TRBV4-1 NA TGCGCCAGCAGCCAAGCTACGGCACAAGTATACGAGCAGTACTTC CASSQATAQVYEQYF
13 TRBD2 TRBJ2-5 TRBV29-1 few TGCAGCGCCCAGCGGGGAGACCAAGAGACCCAGTACTTC CSAQRGDQETQYF
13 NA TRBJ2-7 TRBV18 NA TGTGCCAGCTCACCTGTGCCAACCTACGAGCAGTACTTC CASSPVPTYEQYF
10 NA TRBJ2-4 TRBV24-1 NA TGTGCCACCAAGCAAGTTTTGCGGTACTTC CATKQVLRYF
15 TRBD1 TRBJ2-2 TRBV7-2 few TGTGCCAGCAGCTTAGGGACAGGGGGCTTCGGGGAGCTGTTTTTT CASSLGTGGFGELFF
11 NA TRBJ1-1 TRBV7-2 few TGTGCCAGCACCACCGGGGGTGAAGCTTTCTTT CASTTGGEAFF
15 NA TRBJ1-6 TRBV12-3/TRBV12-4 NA TGTGCCAGCAAGACCGCCGGGACGGCTGGCCCACCCCTCCACTTT CASKTAGTAGPPLHF
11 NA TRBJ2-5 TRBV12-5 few TGTGCTAGTGGTTTGGTGGAGACCCAGTACTTC CASGLVETQYF
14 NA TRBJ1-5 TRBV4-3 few TGCGCCAGGGGTCTCGGCGTAGGCAATCAGCCCCAGCATTTT CARGLGVGNQPQHF
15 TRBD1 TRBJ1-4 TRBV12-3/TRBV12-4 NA TGTGCCAGCAGTTTACGGGCAGGGGGCAGTGAAAAACTGTTTTTT CASSLRAGGSEKLFF
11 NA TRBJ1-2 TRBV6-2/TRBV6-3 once TGTGCCAGCAGCACGGGAGGGGGCTACACCTTC CASSTGGGYTF
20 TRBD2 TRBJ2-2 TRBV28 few TGTGCCAGCAGTTCTGGGATGGGACTAGCGGGGGGCCTTAGCACCGGGGAGCTGTTTTTT CASSSGMGLAGGLSTGELFF
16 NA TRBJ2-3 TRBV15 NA TGTGCCACCAGCAGTTGGGCGGCCGGAACTTTAGATACGCAGTATTTT CATSSWAAGTLDTQYF
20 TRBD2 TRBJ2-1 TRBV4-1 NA TGCGCCAGCAGCCAAGAGGGGCTAGCGGGGGGCCCGAGCTCCTACAATGAGCAGTTCTTC CASSQEGLAGGPSSYNEQFF